These T cell receptor beta chains were read from a single sample in a study of blood T cell repertoires in COVID-19. Sequencing used immunoSEQ multiplex PCR; TCRdb keeps in-frame clones, though not all of them. The sample holds 200,000 to 250,000 clones, more than 75% seen once. Sequencing used peripheral blood. Every receptor here comes from a woman in her 70s with active or convalescent COVID-19. Each CDR3 is given with its conserved first and last residue. A D gene is named only where the DNA matches it firmly. Rows give clone size only sometimes, using once, few, many, or a class for an expanded clone.

>once|TRBV19|TRBD2|TRBJ2-1
CASSGRGVTYNEQFF
TGTGCCAGTAGTGGGCGGGGGGTCACCTACAATGAGCAGTTCTTC
>.|TRBV11-2|.|TRBJ2-7
CASSLDVARQSSYEQYF
TGTGCCAGCAGCTTAGATGTCGCGAGACAGAGCTCCTACGAGCAGTACTTC
>.|TRBV3-1/TRBV3-2|TRBD2|TRBJ2-2
CASSPHGGGTGELFF
TGTGCCAGCAGCCCCCACGGGGGGGGCACCGGGGAGCTGTTTTTT
>.|TRBV7-2|TRBD1|TRBJ1-1
CASSLFQGASEAFF
TGTGCCAGCAGCTTGTTTCAGGGGGCATCGGAAGCTTTCTTT
>.|TRBV29-1|.|TRBJ1-3
CSVVSQYSGNTIYF
TGCAGCGTTGTATCCCAGTACTCTGGAAACACCATATATTTT
>.|TRBV5-1|.|TRBJ1-3
CASSLGSGNTIYF
TGCGCCAGCAGCTTGGGGAGCGGAAACACCATATATTTT
>.|TRBV9|.|TRBJ1-1
CASSLLAGTEAFF
TGTGCCAGCAGCTTACTAGCCGGAACTGAAGCTTTCTTT
>.|TRBV11-3|TRBD1|TRBJ2-1
CASSLAFGTVKEQFF
TGTGCCAGCAGCTTAGCTTTTGGGACAGTTAAGGAGCAGTTCTTC
>.|TRBV25-1|TRBD1|TRBJ2-2
CASSRGTGTGTGELFF
TGTGCCAGCTCCCGGGGGACAGGGACGGGCACCGGGGAGCTGTTTTTT
>.|TRBV5-8|.|TRBJ2-7
CASSHRVKGEQYF
TGTGCCAGCAGTCACAGGGTGAAGGGCGAGCAGTACTTC
>.|TRBV5-6|TRBD1|TRBJ1-5
CASSLAAGTGDQPQHF
TGTGCCAGCAGCTTGGCGGCGGGGACAGGGGATCAGCCCCAGCATTTT
>once|TRBV18|TRBD1|TRBJ1-1
CASSPRFRGLNTEAFF
TGTGCCAGCTCACCGCGATTCAGGGGGCTCAACACTGAAGCTTTCTTT
>.|TRBV27|.|TRBJ1-6
CASSVEGWSPLHF
TGTGCCAGCAGTGTCGAGGGTTGGTCACCCCTCCACTTT
>.|TRBV4-2|.|TRBJ2-3
CASSRSFTGTSTDTQYF
TGTGCCAGCAGCCGTTCCTTTACAGGAACTAGCACAGATACGCAGTATTTT
>once|TRBV6-2/TRBV6-3|.|TRBJ1-5
CASSYGGWSNQPQHF
TGTGCCAGCAGTTACGGGGGCTGGAGCAATCAGCCCCAGCATTTT